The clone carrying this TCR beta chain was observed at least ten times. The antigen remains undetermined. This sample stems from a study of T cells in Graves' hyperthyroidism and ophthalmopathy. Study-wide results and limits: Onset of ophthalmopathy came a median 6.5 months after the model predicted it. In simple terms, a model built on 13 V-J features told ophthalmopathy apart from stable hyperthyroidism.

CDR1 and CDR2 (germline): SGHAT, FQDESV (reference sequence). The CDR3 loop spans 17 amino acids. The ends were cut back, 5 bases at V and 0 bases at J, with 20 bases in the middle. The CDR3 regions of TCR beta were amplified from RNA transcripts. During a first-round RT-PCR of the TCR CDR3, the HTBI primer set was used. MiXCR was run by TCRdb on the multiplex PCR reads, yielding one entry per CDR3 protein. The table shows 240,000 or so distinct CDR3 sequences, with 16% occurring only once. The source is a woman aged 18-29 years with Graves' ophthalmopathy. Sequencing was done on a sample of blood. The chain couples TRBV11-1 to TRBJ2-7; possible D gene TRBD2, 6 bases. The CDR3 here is CASSQYNSGLSSYEQYF. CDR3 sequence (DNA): TGTGCCAGCAGCCAGTACAATAGCGGACTCAGCTCCTACGAGCAGTACTTC.